Included here is one TCR beta chain sequence, with context. Its specific antigen is unknown. One base away there is no much larger clone; base qualities are not given. The record originates from a study of CD8 T cells in ankylosing spondylitis (dated by TCRdb to about 2017). About the full investigation: T cell receptor beta repertoires were profiled in healthy donors and ankylosing spondylitis patients so that disease-linked TCR variants could be found. The full study cohort was made up of approximately 24 ankylosing spondylitis patients and about a hundred healthy donors. Peripheral blood samples were taken, and synovial fluid was additionally collected from ankylosing spondylitis patients.

Relative to germline, V is 3 bases shorter and J is 5 bases shorter, with 10 bases between their ends. Counted from cysteine to phenylalanine, this CDR3 has 13 amino acids. Here the CDR3 DNA is all that survives: 39 bases in frame from base 1. CDR1 and CDR2, looked up from the germline V gene (reference sequence), are MNHEY and SMNVEV. The instrument was an Illumina HiSeq 2500. Quantitative 5'-RACE with molecular barcodes was the method used to prepare the TCR beta libraries. In the paper's pipeline: Disease-linked TCR variants were identified with a new computational method built on a probabilistic model of VDJ rearrangement. TCRdb applied fastp at Q25 and MiXCR to the public reads, then kept only in-frame beta chains. Each CDR3 protein appears once, grouped with its most common genes and DNA. The V and J calls, along with clone size, are taken from TCRdb and not from the paper's own processing. This sample lists under 450,000 distinct CDR3 sequences; around 20% were detected once. In total, the top ten clones hold 13% of the sample.

The paper as a whole reports these results and caveats: Some motif variants were previously reported in synovial fluid and blood of reactive arthritis patients, suggesting common disease-initiation mechanisms. Blood from ankylosing spondylitis patients appeared to be characterized by a TCR beta motif composed of under 10 highly homologous amino acid variants. In peripheral blood, the disease-linked clones were found at relatively low frequencies and had a CD8+ phenotype. Significant enrichment of the disease-linked clones was reported in matched synovial fluid samples from ankylosing spondylitis patients.

The TCR originated in a male donor with ankylosing spondylitis or in good health (not recorded which). This chain is built from TRBV27 and TRBJ2-5, with the D gene not clear enough to name. The sequencing sample was made of blood, either unsorted or a sorted T cell fraction (not recorded which). The CDR3 is CASSLRIGETQYF. The bases are TGTGCCAGCAGTTTGAGGATTGGGGAGACCCAGTACTTC.